The source of this T cell receptor beta chain is a study of T cell changes during pregnancy in multiple sclerosis (dated by TCRdb to between 2017 and 2020). Context from the whole study: The study examined how the T cell repertoire changed over the course of pregnancy in women with multiple sclerosis.

With regard to this clone: The target of this receptor is not known. The record has no base qualities; no much larger clone is one base away.

The library was prepared using the immunoSEQ multiplex PCR assay. Here the immuneACCESS table is served through TCRdb, limited to in-frame sequences with V and J called. Missing clones are a known gap in these copies; in checked studies unresolved V genes cover under half, and the rest lacks a known reason. The sample table shows 65,000 to 95,000 clones, and around 93% are seen once. 2.6% of the sample is held by the ten biggest clonotypes. V is trimmed back by 6 bases and J by 7 bases, and the junction contains 9 bases that no gene match accounts for. The germline V gene yields SGHTA for CDR1 and FQGTGA for CDR2. From the cysteine up to the phenylalanine, the CDR3 has a length of 15 residues. Here the CDR3 DNA is all that survives: 45 bases in frame from base 1.

In this chain, TRBV7-3 is recombined with TRBJ1-6; TRBD1 lines up with 7 middle nucleotides. The sequence was collected from a female donor in good health, enrolled as a control in a pregnancy study. The sample consisted of peripheral blood, taken after pregnancy. The CDR3 in this case is CASSNRDSENSPLHF. In nucleotide form, the sequence is TGTGCCAGCAGTAACCGGGACAGCGAGAATTCACCCCTCCACTTT. Supplemented by the reference TRBV7-3 and TRBJ1-6 proteins around the CDR3, the complete variable domain is GAGVSQTPSNKVTEKGKYVELRCDPISGHTALYWYRQSLGQGPEFLIYFQGTGAADDSGLPNDRFFAVRPEGSVSTLKIQRTERGDSAVYLCASSNRDSENSPLHFGNGTRLTVT.